Described below is a single TCR beta chain sequence and its context. Its recognized antigen is unknown. Nothing much larger sits one base from this clone, and base qualities are not available. The sample belongs to a study of blood T cell repertoires in COVID-19 (dated by TCRdb to 2018 to 2021). For the wider study: Samples covering the acute and convalescent phases of COVID-19 were provided by collaborators in the United States, Italy and Spain. Subjects who had been exposed to COVID-19, were actively infected with it, or had recovered from it provided the deeply sampled blood TCRbeta repertoires that made up the dataset. Where available, HLA class I and class II types were obtained from metadata supplied by the sample provider rather than from assay-based typing. Samples were obtained from the ongoing ImmuneRACE study (first 160 participants) and from 950 to 1,500 subjects provided by 6 global collaborators. The repertoires were released in a freely available public database meant as a resource for research on the immune response to SARS-CoV-2. The sample metadata nearly always contained a de-identified subject ID, COVID-19 status, age in years and sex. The prospective study material was composed of cDNA or gDNA derived from T cells, B-cell-depleted T cells, or PBMCs. Study-wide conclusions, independent of this receptor: The quantity of clinical and demographic metadata differed by source and by participant and was supplied without curation.

The immunoSEQ Assay, a bias-controlled multiplex PCR, was used to amplify TCRbeta CDR3 regions from genomic DNA. As for the authors' bioinformatics: The number of nucleated cells in each sample was estimated by amplification of reference gene primers within the assay. To quantify the absolute abundance of each unique TCRbeta CDR3 rearrangement, sequence reads were collapsed and filtered. For each sample, productive Simpson clonality was calculated as the square root of Simpson's diversity index across productive rearrangements. TCRdb stores this immuneACCESS table with in-frame sequences only. Part of the clones is absent; in the studies checked, under half of the shortfall reflects unresolved V genes, and no reason is known for the rest. Clonal size and the V and J genes are those of that table, whereas D and trimming came from the DNA. A total of some 250,000 clones appear in this sample, roughly 91% of them only once. The ten largest clones represent around 0.99% of the sample.

Samples from volunteer blood donors who had recovered from COVID-19 were contributed by a second Seattle source. The collaborating institutions used their own protocols to collect whole blood in K2EDTA tubes. Collaborator samples were shipped for TCRbeta analysis as frozen whole blood, isolated PBMCs, or DNA extracted from either sample type. This receptor was taken from a woman between 40 and 50 years old who had recovered from COVID-19. Specimen: peripheral blood.

The DNA sequence follows: TGTGCCAGCAGCCGGGCTGCAGGGCCTTTGGACACCATATATTTT. Its coded protein is CASSRAAGPLDTIYF. The rearrangement joined TRBV5-5 to TRBJ1-3; TRBD1 might be the D gene, on 5 matching bases. The junction carries 19 bases between V and J, which are trimmed by 4 bases and 8 bases respectively. From the cysteine through the phenylalanine, the CDR3 covers 15 amino acids. The kept DNA is CDR3 alone, 45 bases in frame from the first base. The germline V gene (reference sequence) supplies CDR1 SGHKS and CDR2 YYEKEE.